The rows below give T cell receptor beta chains drawn from one sample of a study of T cell responses to AZD1222 COVID-19 vaccine. Clones were read by immunoSEQ multiplex PCR, and TCRdb kept only the in-frame ones, dropping some. The repertoire has approximately 150,000 clones, roughly nine tenths of them found once; the top ten carry around 1.5%. The sample consisted of peripheral blood, taken on day 0 of AZD1222 vaccination. The receptors were sampled from an adult in good health. Both conserved end residues are part of each CDR3. Each record gives: D gene, clone size, V gene, J gene, CDR3 protein, CDR3 DNA. D genes are given only for firm matches. Only part of the rows carry a size: once, few, many, or a class if the clone is expanded.

TRBD1,-,TRBV4-2,TRBJ1-1,CASSQVRTGVNTEAFF,TGTGCCAGCAGCCAAGTTCGGACAGGGGTGAACACTGAAGCTTTCTTT
-,-,TRBV6-5,TRBJ2-7,CASSYFRGSYEQYF,TGTGCCAGCAGTTATTTTAGGGGTTCCTACGAGCAGTACTTC
-,medium-sized,TRBV5-1,TRBJ1-1,CASSSQGLNTEAFF,TGCGCCAGCAGCTCCCAGGGCCTGAACACTGAAGCTTTCTTT
-,-,TRBV5-6,TRBJ1-5,CASSLGGPYSNQPQHF,TGTGCCAGCAGCTTGGGAGGTCCTTATAGCAATCAGCCCCAGCATTTT
-,-,TRBV28,TRBJ1-1,CASSLKPEEAFF,TGTGCCAGCAGTTTAAAGCCGGAAGAAGCTTTCTTT
TRBD1,-,TRBV6-5,TRBJ2-7,CASSYDRADNEQYF,TGTGCCAGCAGTTACGACAGGGCAGACAACGAGCAGTACTTC
-,-,TRBV2,TRBJ2-1,CASSAAARNEQFF,TGTGCCAGCAGTGCAGCGGCAAGAAATGAGCAGTTCTTC
-,-,TRBV7-9,TRBJ1-5,CASSLGGVRGNQPQHF,TGTGCCAGCAGCTTAGGAGGGGTTCGAGGCAATCAGCCCCAGCATTTT
-,-,TRBV5-6,TRBJ1-6,CASSGRGYSPLHF,TGTGCCAGCAGCGGGAGAGGGTACTCACCCCTCCACTTT
-,-,TRBV13,TRBJ2-5,CASSFYGRAQYF,TGTGCCAGCAGCTTTTACGGAAGGGCCCAGTACTTC
-,once,TRBV5-4,TRBJ2-1,CASSSRAGLPVRSNEQFF,TGTGCCAGCAGCTCCCGGGCCGGACTACCAGTAAGAAGCAATGAGCAGTTCTTC
-,-,TRBV6-5,TRBJ2-5,CASSPGLGTQYF,TGTGCCAGCAGTCCCGGCCTGGGGACCCAGTACTTC
-,-,TRBV15,TRBJ1-6,CATSRATGLGNSPLHF,TGTGCCACCAGCAGAGCCACAGGGCTCGGTAATTCACCCCTCCACTTT
-,-,TRBV27,TRBJ1-2,CASSFGPGGARNYGYTF,TGTGCCAGCAGTTTTGGGCCCGGGGGGGCTCGAAACTATGGCTACACCTTC
-,-,TRBV5-1,TRBJ1-1,CASSLTGARNTEAFF,TGCGCCAGCAGCTTGACGGGGGCCCGGAACACTGAAGCTTTCTTT
-,-,TRBV12-3/TRBV12-4,TRBJ2-7,CASSFQGYYEQYF,TGTGCCAGCAGTTTTCAGGGATATTACGAGCAGTACTTC
TRBD1,-,TRBV5-1,TRBJ1-2,CASNPGQGGIYGYTF,TGCGCCAGCAACCCCGGACAGGGGGGGATCTATGGCTACACCTTC
-,-,TRBV13,TRBJ2-7,CASSLASSGIFYEQYF,TGTGCCAGCAGCTTAGCGTCGTCAGGGATTTTCTACGAGCAGTACTTC
-,-,TRBV29-1,TRBJ1-1,CSVQGLTEAFF,TGCAGCGTACAGGGACTCACTGAAGCTTTCTTT
-,once,TRBV7-9,TRBJ1-4,CAALEGGLNEKLFF,TGTGCAGCCCTGGAGGGGGGACTTAATGAAAAACTGTTTTTT